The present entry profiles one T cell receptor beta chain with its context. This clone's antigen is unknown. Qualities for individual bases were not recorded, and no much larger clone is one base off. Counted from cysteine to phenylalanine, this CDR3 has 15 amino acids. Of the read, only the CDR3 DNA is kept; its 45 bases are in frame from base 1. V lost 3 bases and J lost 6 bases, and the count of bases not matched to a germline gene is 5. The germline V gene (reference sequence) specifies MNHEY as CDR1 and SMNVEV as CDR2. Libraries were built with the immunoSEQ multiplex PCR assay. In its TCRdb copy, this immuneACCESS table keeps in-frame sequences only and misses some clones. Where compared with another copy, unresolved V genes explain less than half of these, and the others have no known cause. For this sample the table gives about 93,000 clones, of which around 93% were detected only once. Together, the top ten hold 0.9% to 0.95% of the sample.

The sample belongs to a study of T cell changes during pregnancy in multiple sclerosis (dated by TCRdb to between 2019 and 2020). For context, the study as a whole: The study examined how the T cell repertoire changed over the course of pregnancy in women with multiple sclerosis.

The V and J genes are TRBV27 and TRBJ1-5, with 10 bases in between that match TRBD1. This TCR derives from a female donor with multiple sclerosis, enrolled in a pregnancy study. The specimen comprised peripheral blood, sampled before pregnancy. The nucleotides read TGTGCCAGCAGTTTTAGACAGGGGGCGGGTCAGCCCCAGCATTTT. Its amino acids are CASSFRQGAGQPQHF.